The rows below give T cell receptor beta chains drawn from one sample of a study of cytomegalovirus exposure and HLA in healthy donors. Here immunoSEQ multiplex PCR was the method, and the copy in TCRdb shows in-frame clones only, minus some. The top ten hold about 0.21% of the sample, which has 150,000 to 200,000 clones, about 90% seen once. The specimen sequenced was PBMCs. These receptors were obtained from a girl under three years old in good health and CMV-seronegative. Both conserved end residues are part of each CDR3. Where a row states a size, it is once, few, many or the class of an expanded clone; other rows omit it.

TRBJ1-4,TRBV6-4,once,CASSDRGEDEKLFF
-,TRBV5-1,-,CASSPFRDRAYEQYF
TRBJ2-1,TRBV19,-,CASTPQLAGINEQFF
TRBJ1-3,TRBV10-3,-,CAISEPTPGQIKRNTIYF
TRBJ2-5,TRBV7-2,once,CASSWALTSGETQYF
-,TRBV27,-,CASSGTNSYEQYF
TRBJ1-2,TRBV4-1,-,CASSQERRGDYGYTF
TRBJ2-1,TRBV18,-,CASSLSETNLNEQFF
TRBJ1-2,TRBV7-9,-,CASSLSQGYGYTF
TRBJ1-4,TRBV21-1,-,CASSKMRDRDMANEKLFF
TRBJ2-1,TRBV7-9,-,CASSEPGEQFF
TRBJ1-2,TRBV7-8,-,CASSPRQEGPYGYTF
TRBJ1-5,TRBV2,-,CASSPLGRDSNQPQHF
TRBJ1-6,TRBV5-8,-,CASSLAGSLNFALHF
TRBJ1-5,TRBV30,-,CAWEVRDTTHTSNQPQHF
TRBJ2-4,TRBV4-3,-,CASSQAGAKNIQYF
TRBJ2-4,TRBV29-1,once,CSVAGGGNIQYF
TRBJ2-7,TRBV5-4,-,CASSLQGRAYEQYF
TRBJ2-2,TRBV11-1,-,CASSSSRGANTGELFF
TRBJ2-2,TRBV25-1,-,CASSEHTGERTGELFF
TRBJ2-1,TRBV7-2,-,CASSPGLGEQFF
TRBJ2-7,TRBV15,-,CATSRDLGQGAEQYF
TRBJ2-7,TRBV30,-,CAWSERYPYEQYF
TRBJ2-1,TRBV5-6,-,CASSQALESLNEQFF
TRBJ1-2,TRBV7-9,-,CASSFFENYGYTF
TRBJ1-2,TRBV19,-,CASRRPGQTIYGYTF
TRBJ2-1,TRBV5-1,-,CASSLGGLAGVNEQFF
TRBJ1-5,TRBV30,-,CAWSGGQLNQPQHF
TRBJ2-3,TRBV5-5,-,CASSWEGLAGVEGTDTQYF
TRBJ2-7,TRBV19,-,CASAGTGGDVQYF
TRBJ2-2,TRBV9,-,CASSVKSYTGELFF
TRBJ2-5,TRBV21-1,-,CASSKESPQGRTDYQGTQYF
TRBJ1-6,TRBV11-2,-,CASSSQGYNSPLHF
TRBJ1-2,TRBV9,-,CASSVVSGGDPLGGYTF